Below are 23 T cell receptor beta chains sequenced from a single sample in a study of blood T cells in healthy people across ages. With a J-beta primer mix and a sample-barcoded 5' primer, a second PCR ran about 6 to 11 cycles. MiXCR was run by TCRdb on the 5' RACE reads, yielding one entry per CDR3 protein. Of about 970,000 distinct CDR3 sequences listed, roughly half are singletons. Sequenced material: blood. The receptors shown here come from a woman aged 55-70 years in good health.

This clonotype occurred a few times. This sequence joins TRBV11-2 and TRBJ1-2; D is unresolved. Germline V gene lookup returns CDR1 SGHAT and CDR2 FQNNGV. The germline V and J ends were trimmed by 5 bases and 4 bases, with 11 bases remaining between them. The length of the CDR3 is 13 residues. The CDR3 spells CASSPHVSYGYTF. The CDR3 DNA reads as TGTGCCAGCAGCCCACACGTCTCCTATGGCTACACCTTC.

This clonotype has a handful of counts. The chain links TRBV12-3 or TRBV12-4 to TRBJ2-7, with 12 positions matching TRBD1. The CDR3 covers 14 residues. V dropped 4 bases and J dropped 8; count of bases not matched to a gene: 6. CDR3 coding DNA: TGTGCCAGCAGTTCGGGACAGGGGGCGGTTAAGCAGTACTTC. As protein: CASSSGQGAVKQYF.

This chain joins TRBV2 and TRBJ2-2; no clear D gene. This CDR3 is built from 14 residues. In germline, CDR1 is SNHLY, CDR2 FYNNEI. V was clipped by 6 bases and J by 1 base, with 9 bases between them. The DNA of the CDR3 is TGTGCCAGCAGGGGCGGAGAGAACACCGGGGAGCTGTTTTTT. Translated, it gives CASRGGENTGELFF.

This clonotype was counted at least ten times. The J gene is TRBJ2-4, the V gene TRBV7-2, with TRBD1 as a possible D gene (7 bases). Germline V gene sequence: CDR1 SGHTA, CDR2 FQGNSA. Trimming cost V 5 bases and J 1 base, with 12 bases left between them. The CDR3 has 15 amino acids. CDR3 protein: CASSAGQRAKNIQYF. CDR3 bases: TGTGCCAGCAGCGCGGGACAGAGGGCCAAAAACATTCAGTACTTC.

The chain joins TRBV7-8 to TRBJ2-5; unclear D gene. The germline V gene has CDR1 SGHVS and CDR2 FQNEAQ. The CDR3 contains 13 residues. Trimming left V 5 bases short and J 11 bases short, with 18 bases between. Here the CDR3 DNA reads TGTGCCAGCAGCAGACGTACATACAATGAGCAGTACTTC. Encoded protein: CASSRRTYNEQYF.

The gene calls are TRBV20-1 and TRBJ2-1; TRBD1 agrees at 9 bases. Judging by the DNA end, TRBJ2-7 fits better; the J call may be wrong. This CDR3 is 13 amino acids long. Germline V gene sequence: CDR1 DFQATT, CDR2 SNEGSKA (reference sequence). The CDR3 nucleotides read TGCAGTGCTAGTTCCGGGACAGGGAATGAGCAGTACTTC. Translating gives CSASSGTGNEQYF.

The J gene is TRBJ2-3, the V gene TRBV3-1; D ambiguous. Germline loops: CDR1 LGHDT, CDR2 YNNKEL (reference sequence). The CDR3 is 15 residues long. V lost 1 base and J 0 bases, leaving 8 bases between the germline ends. The CDR3 coding sequence is TGTGCCAGCAGCCAAGGCGCCAGCAGCACAGATACGCAGTATTTT. It codes for CASSQGASSTDTQYF.

V is TRBV27 and J is TRBJ2-5, with TRBD1 identical over 8 bases. Germline lookup yields CDR1 MNHEY and CDR2 SMNVEV (reference sequence). The CDR3 contains 15 residues. The V and J ends lost 5 bases and 1 base, in that order; junction bases with no gene match: 6. The chain's CDR3 is CASSPWDRSQETQYF. In DNA form, the CDR3 reads TGTGCCAGCAGTCCTTGGGACAGGAGCCAAGAGACCCAGTACTTC.

This clonotype was observed many times. DNA of the CDR3: TGTGCCAGCAGCTCTGGACAGGCGTACCAAGAGACCCAGTACTTC. Its translation: CASSSGQAYQETQYF. The chain recombines TRBV7-9 with TRBJ2-5; 7 bases line up with TRBD1. Looked up from germline, CDR1 is SEHNR and CDR2 is FQNEAQ (reference sequence). The CDR3 spans 15 residues. V shed 4 bases, J shed 0 bases, and the junction held 5 bases outside the gene matches.

This clonotype occurred a few times. For the CDR3, the DNA is TGCGCCAGCAGCCAAGTACAACGTCTGGCAGATACGCAGTATTTT. Its protein product is CASSQVQRLADTQYF. The rearrangement links TRBV4-1 to TRBJ2-3, with D hard to call. Germline V gene sequence: CDR1 MGHRA, CDR2 YSYEKL. There are 15 residues in the CDR3. V lost 1 base to trimming and J lost 4 bases, with 12 bases between them.

This clonotype was counted only a few times. V and J are TRBV4-3 and TRBJ2-7, with unresolved D. With 4 bases removed from V and 0 bases from J, the gap between germline ends came to 10 bases. CDR1 LGHNA and CDR2 YSLEER come from the germline V gene. The CDR3 length is 14 residues. Here the CDR3 DNA reads TGCGCCAGCAGCCCCTCGCCCGCCTCCTACGAGCAGTACTTC. Translation gives CASSPSPASYEQYF.

The chain couples TRBV29-1 to TRBJ2-5; the match to TRBD1 covers 9 bases. Germline-derived CDR1 and CDR2 are SQVTM and ANQGSEA. This CDR3 has 13 amino acids. Trimming at V came to 6 bases and at J to 5 bases, leaving 7 bases not matched to a gene. The CDR3 here is CSVRDRVVETQYF. CDR3 sequence (DNA): TGCAGCGTGCGGGACAGGGTGGTCGAGACCCAGTACTTC.

There are a few counts of this clonotype. The chain has TRBV30 and TRBJ2-7; tentatively, D is TRBD1 (5 bases). With 3 bases removed from V and 7 bases from J, the gap between germline ends came to 19 bases. CDR1 GTSNPN and CDR2 SVGIG come from the germline V gene (reference sequence). This CDR3 comprises 14 residues. CDR3 nucleotides: TGTGCCTGGAGAGGGGAACCCCAAGGTCGGGAGCAGTACTTC. Amino acid sequence: CAWRGEPQGREQYF.

The CDR3 region has the DNA TGTGCCAGCAGCCAAGGCGGGGCTGCAGATACGCAGTATTTT. It yields the protein CASSQGGAADTQYF. The chain uses TRBV12-3 or TRBV12-4 and TRBJ2-3, with a tentative D call TRBD2 (6 bases). The V gene lost 6 bases and the J gene lost 4 bases, with 14 bases spanning the gap. This CDR3 has 14 residues.

This clonotype has just a few counts. This sequence joins TRBV6-2 or TRBV6-3 and TRBJ2-3; 11 bases line up with TRBD2. With V trimmed by 4 bases and J by 3 bases, 9 bases remained unmatched. The CDR3 is 17 amino acids. The germline V gene encodes CDR1 MNHEY and CDR2 SVGEGT. Written as DNA, the CDR3 is TGTGCCAGCAGTTCGCCGGGACTAGCGGAGGGGACAGATACGCAGTATTTT. Amino acids: CASSSPGLAEGTDTQYF.

In its sample, this clonotype was seen a few times. The V and J genes are TRBV6-5 and TRBJ1-4, with D possibly matching TRBD1 (6 bases). The germline V gene has CDR1 MNHEY and CDR2 SVGAGI. The CDR3 extends over 14 amino acids. V lost 6 bases, J lost 8 bases, and 16 bases lay in between. In DNA, the CDR3 is TGTGCCAGCAGGATGACAGGTTCGGTGGAAAAACTGTTTTTT. As protein: CASRMTGSVEKLFF.

A remark on this clonotype: A read error may account for a junction end that differs from germline. This chain joins TRBV29-1 and TRBJ2-3; 9 nucleotides line up with TRBD1. This CDR3 contains 14 residues. The V gene's germline CDR1 is SQVTM and CDR2 ANQGSEA. The CDR3 loop reads CSVSGQGRRNTRYF. For the CDR3, the DNA is TGCAGCGTTTCTGGACAGGGGAGGCGAAATACGCGGTATTTT.

The chain couples TRBV3-1 to TRBJ2-1, with TRBD1 identical over 10 bases. The closer fit of TRBJ2-7 to the DNA end suggests the J call may be wrong. CDR1 is LGHDT and CDR2 is YNNKEL in the germline V gene (reference sequence). The CDR3 extends over 14 amino acids. CDR3 protein: CASRPTTGGGEQYF. In nucleotides, the CDR3 is TGTGCCAGCAGGCCTACGACAGGGGGCGGCGAGCAGTACTTC.

A word on this clonotype: One end of the junction fails to match germline, which may point to a read error. The V gene is TRBV28, the J gene TRBJ2-7; unclear D gene. The germline gives CDR1 MDHEN, CDR2 SYDVKM. The CDR3 has 12 residues. The CDR3 loop is CASKASSYGQYF. The CDR3 nucleotides are TGTGCCAGCAAGGCCAGCTCCTACGGGCAGTACTTC. The complete variable domain, with remaining parts taken from reference TRBV28 and TRBJ2-7, reads DVKVTQSSRYLVKRTGEKVFLECVQDMDHENMFWYRQDPGLGLRLIYFSYDVKMKEKGDIPEGYSVSREKKERFSLILESASTNQTSMYLCASKASSYGQYFGPGTRLTVT.

This clonotype was found a few times. The V call is TRBV7-7, the J call TRBJ2-4, with 11 bases identical to TRBD1. The DNA end is a closer match to TRBJ2-7, so the J assignment may be wrong. CDR1 and CDR2 from the germline V gene are SSHAT and FNYEAQ (reference sequence). The CDR3 is made up of 17 amino acids. The CDR3: CASSLDFPGQGAAEQYF. CDR3 DNA sequence: TGTGCCAGCAGCTTAGATTTCCCCGGACAGGGGGCGGCCGAGCAGTACTTC.

This clonotype was counted a single time. This rearrangement joins TRBV25-1 to TRBJ2-3; no clear D. The CDR3 length is 15 residues. Trimming stripped 0 bases from V and 0 bases from J, with 7 bases between. CDR1 and CDR2 (germline): MGHDK, SYGVNS. The CDR3 coding sequence is TGTGCCAGCAGTGAATACAGCCATAGCACAGATACGCAGTATTTT. Its protein product is CASSEYSHSTDTQYF.

The chain joins TRBV12-5 to TRBJ2-3; 7 nucleotides match TRBD1. Trimming took 5 bases from V and 2 from J; bases not matched to a gene: 4. The CDR3 consists of 14 residues. CDR1 and CDR2 from the germline V gene are LGHNT and FRNRAP. CDR3 sequence (DNA): TGTGCTAGTGGTCAGGGGGTCTTCACAGATACGCAGTATTTT. Its protein is CASGQGVFTDTQYF. The entire variable domain, with the rest obtained from reference TRBV12-5 and TRBJ2-3, is as follows: DARVTQTPRHKVTEMGQEVTMRCQPILGHNTVFWYRQTMMQGLELLAYFRNRAPLDDSGMPKDRFSAEMPDATLATLKIQPSEPRDSAVYFCASGQGVFTDTQYFGPGTRLTVL.

This chain connects TRBV25-1 to TRBJ1-6; tentative D call: TRBD1 (6 bases). Deletions cut 1 base from V and 9 bases from J, with 13 bases between. This CDR3 has 15 amino acids. CDR1 is MGHDK and CDR2 is SYGVNS in the germline V gene. DNA for the CDR3: TGTGCCAGCAGTGAATGGGCAGGGGAAGGTTCACCCCTCCACTTT. Encoded protein: CASSEWAGEGSPLHF. Combining the CDR3 with reference TRBV25-1 and TRBJ1-6 gives the whole variable domain EADIYQTPRYLVIGTGKKITLECSQTMGHDKMYWYQQDPGMELHLIHYSYGVNSTEKGDLSSESTVSRIRTEHFPLTLESARPSHTSQYLCASSEWAGEGSPLHFGNGTRLTVT.